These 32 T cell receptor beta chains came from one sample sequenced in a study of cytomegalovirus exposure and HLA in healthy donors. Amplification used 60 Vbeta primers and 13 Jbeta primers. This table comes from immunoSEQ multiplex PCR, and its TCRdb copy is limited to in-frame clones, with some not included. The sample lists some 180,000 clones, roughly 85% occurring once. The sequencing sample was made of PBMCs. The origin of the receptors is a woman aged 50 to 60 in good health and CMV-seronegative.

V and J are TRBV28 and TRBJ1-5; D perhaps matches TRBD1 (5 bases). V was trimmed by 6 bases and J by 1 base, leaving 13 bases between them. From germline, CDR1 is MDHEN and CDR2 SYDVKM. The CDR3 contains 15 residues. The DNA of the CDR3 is TGTGCCAGCAGCCTGTGGGGGGGGAGCAATCAGCCCCAGCATTTT. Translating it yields CASSLWGGSNQPQHF.

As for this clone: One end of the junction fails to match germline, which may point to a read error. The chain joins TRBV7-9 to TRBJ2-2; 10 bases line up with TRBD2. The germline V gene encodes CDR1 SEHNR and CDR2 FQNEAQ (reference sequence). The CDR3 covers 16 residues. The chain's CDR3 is CSSSSYGTSVDGELFF. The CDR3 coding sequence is TGTTCCAGCAGCTCCTATGGGACTAGCGTCGACGGGGAGCTGTTTTTT.

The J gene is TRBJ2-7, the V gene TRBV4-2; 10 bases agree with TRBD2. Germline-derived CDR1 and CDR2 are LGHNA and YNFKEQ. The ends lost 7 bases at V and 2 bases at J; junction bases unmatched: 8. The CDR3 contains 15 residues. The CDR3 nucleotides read TGTGCCAGCACCCCTAGCGGGAGTAGGACCTACGAGCAGTACTTC. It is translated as CASTPSGSRTYEQYF.

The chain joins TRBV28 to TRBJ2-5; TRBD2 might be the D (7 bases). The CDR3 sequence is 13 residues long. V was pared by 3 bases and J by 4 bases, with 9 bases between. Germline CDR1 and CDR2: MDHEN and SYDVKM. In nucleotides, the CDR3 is TGTGCCAGCAGTTTCGGGGGGCGAGAGACCCAGTACTTC. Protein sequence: CASSFGGRETQYF.

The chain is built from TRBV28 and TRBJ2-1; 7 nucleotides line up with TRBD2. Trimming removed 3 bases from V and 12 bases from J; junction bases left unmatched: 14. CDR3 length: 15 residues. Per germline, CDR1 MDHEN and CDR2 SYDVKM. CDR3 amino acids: CASSFPRERAVWQFF. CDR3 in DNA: TGTGCCAGCAGTTTCCCGCGGGAGAGAGCGGTATGGCAGTTCTTC.

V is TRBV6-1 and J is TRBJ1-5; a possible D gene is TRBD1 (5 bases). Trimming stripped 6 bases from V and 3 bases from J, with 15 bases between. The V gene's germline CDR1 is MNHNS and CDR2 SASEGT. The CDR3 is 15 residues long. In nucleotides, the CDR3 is TGTGCCAGCAGACCCACAGGCATCAACAATCAGCCCCAGCATTTT. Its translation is CASRPTGINNQPQHF.

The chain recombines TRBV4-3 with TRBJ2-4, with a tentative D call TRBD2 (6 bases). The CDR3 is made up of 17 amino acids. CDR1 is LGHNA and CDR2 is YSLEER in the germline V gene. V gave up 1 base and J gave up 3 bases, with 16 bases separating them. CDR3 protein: CASSQVGGGSVKNIQYF. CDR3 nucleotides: TGCGCCAGCAGCCAAGTCGGGGGAGGTAGCGTCAAAAACATTCAGTACTTC.

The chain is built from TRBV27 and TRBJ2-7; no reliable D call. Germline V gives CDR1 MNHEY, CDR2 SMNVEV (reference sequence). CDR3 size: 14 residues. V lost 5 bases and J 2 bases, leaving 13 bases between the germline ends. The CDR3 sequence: CASSPQTRAYEQYF. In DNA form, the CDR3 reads TGTGCCAGCAGTCCCCAGACAAGAGCCTACGAGCAGTACTTC.

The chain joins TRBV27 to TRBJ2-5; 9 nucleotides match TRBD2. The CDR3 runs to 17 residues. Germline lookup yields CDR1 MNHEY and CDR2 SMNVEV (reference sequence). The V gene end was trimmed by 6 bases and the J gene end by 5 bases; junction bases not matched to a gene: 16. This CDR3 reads CASSPPLGGRAWETQYF. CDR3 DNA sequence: TGTGCCAGCAGCCCGCCGTTGGGCGGGAGGGCCTGGGAGACCCAGTACTTC.

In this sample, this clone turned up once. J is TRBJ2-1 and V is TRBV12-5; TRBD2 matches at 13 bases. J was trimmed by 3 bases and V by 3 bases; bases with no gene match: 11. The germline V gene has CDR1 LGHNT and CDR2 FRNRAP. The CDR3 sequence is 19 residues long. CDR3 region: CASGLNGLAGETGYNEQFF. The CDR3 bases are TGTGCTAGTGGTTTAAACGGACTAGCGGGGGAAACGGGCTACAATGAGCAGTTCTTC.

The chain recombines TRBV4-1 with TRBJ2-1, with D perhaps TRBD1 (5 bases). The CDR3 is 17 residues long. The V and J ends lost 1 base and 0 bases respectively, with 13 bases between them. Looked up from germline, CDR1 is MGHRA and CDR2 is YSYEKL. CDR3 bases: TGCGCCAGCAGCCAAGGAAGGGGTCGCAGCTCCTACAATGAGCAGTTCTTC. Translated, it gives CASSQGRGRSSYNEQFF.

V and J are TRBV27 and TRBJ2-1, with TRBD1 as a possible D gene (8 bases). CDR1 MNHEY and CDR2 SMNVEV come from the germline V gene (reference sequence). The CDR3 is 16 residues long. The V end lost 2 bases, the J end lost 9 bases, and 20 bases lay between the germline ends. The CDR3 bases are TGTGCCAGCAGTTTAGGACAGGGTGGGAGGGCCATTGAGCAGTTCTTC. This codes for CASSLGQGGRAIEQFF.

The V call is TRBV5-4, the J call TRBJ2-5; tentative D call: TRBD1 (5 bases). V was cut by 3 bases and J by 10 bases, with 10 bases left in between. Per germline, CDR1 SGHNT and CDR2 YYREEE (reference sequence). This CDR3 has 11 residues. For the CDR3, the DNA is TGTGCCAGCAGCTGGGGCCCTTACCAGTACTTC. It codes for CASSWGPYQYF. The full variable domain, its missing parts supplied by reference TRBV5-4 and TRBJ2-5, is ETGVTQSPTHLIKTRGQQVTLRCSSQSGHNTVSWYQQALGQGPQFIFQYYREEENGRGNFPPRFSGLQFPNYSSELNVNALELDDSALYLCASSWGPYQYFGPGTRLLVL.

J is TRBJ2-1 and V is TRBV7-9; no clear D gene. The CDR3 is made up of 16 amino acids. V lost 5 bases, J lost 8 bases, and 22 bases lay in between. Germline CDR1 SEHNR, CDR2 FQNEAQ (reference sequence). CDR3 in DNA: TGTGCCAGCAGCCCCCTGAGGAGCCGGTGGAAATATGAGCAGTTCTTC. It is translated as CASSPLRSRWKYEQFF.

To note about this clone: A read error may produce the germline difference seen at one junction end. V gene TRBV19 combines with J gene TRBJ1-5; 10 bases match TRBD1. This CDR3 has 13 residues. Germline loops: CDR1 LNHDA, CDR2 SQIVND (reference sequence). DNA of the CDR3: TGTGCCAGTTCGACAGGGGGCAACCAGCCCCAGCATTTT. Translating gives CASSTGGNQPQHF.

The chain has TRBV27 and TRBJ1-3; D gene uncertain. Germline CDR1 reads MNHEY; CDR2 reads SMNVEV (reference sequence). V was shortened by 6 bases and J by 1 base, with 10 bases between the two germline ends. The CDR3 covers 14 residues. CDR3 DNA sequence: TGTGCCAGCAGCCTTACAGCTTCTGGAAACACCATATATTTT. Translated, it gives CASSLTASGNTIYF.

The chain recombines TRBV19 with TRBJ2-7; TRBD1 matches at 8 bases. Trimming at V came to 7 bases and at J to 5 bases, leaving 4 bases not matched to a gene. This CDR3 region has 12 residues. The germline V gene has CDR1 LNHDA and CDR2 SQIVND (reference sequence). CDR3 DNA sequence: TGTGCCAGTACGACAGGGGAACACGAGCAGTACTTC. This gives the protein CASTTGEHEQYF.

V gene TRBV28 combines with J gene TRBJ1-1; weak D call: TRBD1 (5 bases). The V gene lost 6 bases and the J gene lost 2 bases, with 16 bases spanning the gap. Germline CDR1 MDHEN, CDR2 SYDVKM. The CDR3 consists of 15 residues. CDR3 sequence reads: CASSNPVGTNTEAFF. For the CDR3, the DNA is TGTGCCAGCAGCAACCCTGTCGGGACTAACACTGAAGCTTTCTTT.

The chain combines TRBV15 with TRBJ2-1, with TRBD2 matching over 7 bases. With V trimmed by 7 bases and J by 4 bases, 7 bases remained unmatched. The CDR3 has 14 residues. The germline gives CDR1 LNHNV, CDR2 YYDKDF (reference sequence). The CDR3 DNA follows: TGTGCCACCAACGCTCGGCGGGGGTACAATGAGCAGTTCTTC. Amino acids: CATNARRGYNEQFF.

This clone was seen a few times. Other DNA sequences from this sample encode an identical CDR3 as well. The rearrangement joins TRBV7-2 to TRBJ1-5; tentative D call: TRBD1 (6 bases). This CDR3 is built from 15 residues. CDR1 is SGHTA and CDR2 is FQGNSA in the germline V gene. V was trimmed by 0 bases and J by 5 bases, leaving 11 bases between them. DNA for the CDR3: TGTGCCAGCAGCTTAGCTTGGACAGCCGATCAGCCCCAGCATTTT. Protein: CASSLAWTADQPQHF.

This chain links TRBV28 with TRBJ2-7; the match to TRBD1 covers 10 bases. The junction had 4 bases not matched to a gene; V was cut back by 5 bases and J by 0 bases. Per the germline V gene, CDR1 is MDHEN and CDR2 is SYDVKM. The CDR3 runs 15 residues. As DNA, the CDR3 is TGTGCCAGCAGTGGGGGACAGGGGTTCTCCTACGAGCAGTACTTC. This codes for CASSGGQGFSYEQYF. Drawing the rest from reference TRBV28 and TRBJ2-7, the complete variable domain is DVKVTQSSRYLVKRTGEKVFLECVQDMDHENMFWYRQDPGLGLRLIYFSYDVKMKEKGDIPEGYSVSREKKERFSLILESASTNQTSMYLCASSGGQGFSYEQYFGPGTRLTVT.

The CDR3 spells CASSPLTSGSNEQYF. CDR3 DNA sequence: TGTGCCAGCAGCCCATTGACTAGCGGGAGCAACGAGCAGTACTTC. This chain joins TRBV4-2 and TRBJ2-7; 12 nucleotides line up with TRBD2. CDR1 is LGHNA and CDR2 is YNFKEQ in the germline V gene. V was pared by 4 bases and J by 5 bases, with 6 bases of the junction left unmatched. This CDR3 contains 15 residues.

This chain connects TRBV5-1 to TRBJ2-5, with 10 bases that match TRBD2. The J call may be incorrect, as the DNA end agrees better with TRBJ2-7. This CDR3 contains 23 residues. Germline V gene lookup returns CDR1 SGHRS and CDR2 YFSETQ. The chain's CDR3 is CASIPPGTSDSFHSGLSYNEQYF. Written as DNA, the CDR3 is TGCGCCAGCATTCCTCCGGGGACTAGCGACTCCTTTCACTCTGGGCTGTCTTATAACGAGCAGTACTTC.

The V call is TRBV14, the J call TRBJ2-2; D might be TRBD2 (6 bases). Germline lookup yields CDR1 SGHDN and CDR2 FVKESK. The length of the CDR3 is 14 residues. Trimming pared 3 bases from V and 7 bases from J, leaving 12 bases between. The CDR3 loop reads CASSQVLAGGELFF. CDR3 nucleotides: TGTGCCAGCAGCCAGGTACTAGCCGGCGGGGAGCTGTTTTTT.

The CDR3, as DNA: TGTGCCAGCAGTCGTACAGGGGGCGCGGGGAATGAGCAGTTCTTC. Protein sequence: CASSRTGGAGNEQFF. The rearrangement links TRBV6-5 to TRBJ2-1; 9 bases line up with TRBD1. V lost 5 bases and J lost 7; bases outside the gene matches: 9. This CDR3 has 15 amino acids. The germline gives CDR1 MNHEY, CDR2 SVGAGI.

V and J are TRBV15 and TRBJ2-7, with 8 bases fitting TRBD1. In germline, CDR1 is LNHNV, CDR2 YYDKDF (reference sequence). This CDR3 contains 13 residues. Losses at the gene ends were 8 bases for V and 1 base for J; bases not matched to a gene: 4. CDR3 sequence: CATRWTGSYEQYF. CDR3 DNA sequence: TGTGCCACCCGATGGACAGGGTCCTACGAGCAGTACTTC.

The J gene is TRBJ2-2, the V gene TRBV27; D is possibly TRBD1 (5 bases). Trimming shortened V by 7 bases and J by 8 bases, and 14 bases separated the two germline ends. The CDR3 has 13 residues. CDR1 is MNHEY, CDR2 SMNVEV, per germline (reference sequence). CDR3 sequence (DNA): TGTGCCAGCATGTCAACAGGTTCTGGGGAGCTGTTTTTT. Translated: CASMSTGSGELFF.

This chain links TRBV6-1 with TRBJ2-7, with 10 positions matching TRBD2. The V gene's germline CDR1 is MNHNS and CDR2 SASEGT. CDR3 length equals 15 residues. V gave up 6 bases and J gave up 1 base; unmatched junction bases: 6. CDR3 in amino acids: CASRASGRQSYEQYF. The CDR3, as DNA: TGTGCCAGCAGGGCTAGCGGGAGACAATCCTACGAGCAGTACTTC.

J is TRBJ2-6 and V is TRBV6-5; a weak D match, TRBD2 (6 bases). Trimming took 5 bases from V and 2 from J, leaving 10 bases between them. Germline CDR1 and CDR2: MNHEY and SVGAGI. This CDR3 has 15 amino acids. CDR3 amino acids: CASSVGSAGANVLTF. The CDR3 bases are TGTGCCAGCAGTGTCGGGAGTGCTGGGGCCAACGTCCTGACTTTC.

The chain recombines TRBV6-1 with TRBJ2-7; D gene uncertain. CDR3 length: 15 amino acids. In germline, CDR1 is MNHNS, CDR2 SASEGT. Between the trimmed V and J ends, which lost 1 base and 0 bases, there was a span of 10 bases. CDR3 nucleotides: TGTGCCAGCAGTGAAGTAAGCCGGGTCTCCTACGAGCAGTACTTC. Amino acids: CASSEVSRVSYEQYF.

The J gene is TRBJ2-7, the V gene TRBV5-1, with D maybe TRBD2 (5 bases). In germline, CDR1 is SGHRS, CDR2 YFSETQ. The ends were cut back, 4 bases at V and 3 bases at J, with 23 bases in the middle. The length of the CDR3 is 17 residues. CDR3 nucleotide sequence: TGCGCCAGCAGCCCTAGCTCTGACACGCGCGTCCTCTACGAGCAGTACTTC. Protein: CASSPSSDTRVLYEQYF.

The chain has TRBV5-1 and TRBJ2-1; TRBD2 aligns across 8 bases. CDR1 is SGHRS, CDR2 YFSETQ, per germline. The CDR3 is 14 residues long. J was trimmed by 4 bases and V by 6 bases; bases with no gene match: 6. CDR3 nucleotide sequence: TGCGCCAGCACCCCTTCGGGAGGGTACAATGAGCAGTTCTTC. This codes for CASTPSGGYNEQFF.